These 25 T cell receptor beta chains originate from one sample sequenced in a study of T cells in Graves' hyperthyroidism and ophthalmopathy. What was amplified from RNA transcripts were TCR beta CDR3 regions. The primer set for the first-round RT-PCR of the TCR CDR3 was HTBI. Using its own MiXCR run on the multiplex PCR reads, TCRdb lists one record per CDR3 protein. The sample records 300,000 to 350,000 distinct CDR3 sequences, around 13% being singletons. Sequenced material: blood. The receptor source for this set is a woman aged 30 to 39 with Graves' hyperthyroidism.

This clonotype appeared many times. This chain uses TRBV15 with TRBJ2-5; D remains unclear. V lost 0 bases and J lost 5, with 4 bases in between. CDR1 LNHNV and CDR2 YYDKDF come from the germline V gene (reference sequence). This CDR3 is built from 12 residues. The CDR3 sequence is CATSRDWETQYF. The CDR3 nucleotides read TGTGCCACCAGCAGAGATTGGGAGACCCAGTACTTC.

The rearrangement joins TRBV6-2 or TRBV6-3 to TRBJ1-3; D gene uncertain. The CDR3 totals 14 residues. Germline V CDR1 and CDR2: MNHEY, SVGEGT. Trimming pared 0 bases from V and 3 bases from J, leaving 6 bases between. The CDR3 here is CASSYSSSGNTIYF. The CDR3 nucleotides are TGTGCCAGCAGTTACTCGAGTAGTGGAAACACCATATATTTT.

This clonotype showed up just a few times. The chain couples TRBV12-3 or TRBV12-4 to TRBJ1-6, with D hard to call. The CDR3 runs to 12 residues. V lost 3 bases, J lost 8 bases, and 5 bases lay in between. CDR3 sequence: CASSFGDSPLHF. The CDR3 region has the DNA TGTGCCAGCAGTTTTGGGGATTCACCCCTCCACTTT.

This clonotype was counted a few times. The chain uses TRBV20-1 and TRBJ1-2; 10 bases match TRBD1. The CDR3 runs to 16 residues. Germline lookup yields CDR1 DFQATT and CDR2 SNEGSKA (reference sequence). J lost 0 bases, V lost 2 bases, and 6 bases had no gene match. In nucleotides, the CDR3 is TGCAGTGCTAGATTTAGCGGACAGGGGGCTAACTATGGCTACACCTTC. This encodes CSARFSGQGANYGYTF.

This clonotype showed up many times. Written as DNA, the CDR3 is TGTGCCACCAGCAGGGACAGGGAACAGCCCCAGCATTTT. It yields the protein CATSRDREQPQHF. The V gene is TRBV15, the J gene TRBJ1-5; 8 bases fit TRBD1. This CDR3 comprises 13 residues. With V trimmed by 3 bases and J by 7 bases, 2 bases remained unmatched. Per the germline V gene, CDR1 is LNHNV and CDR2 is YYDKDF (reference sequence).

This clonotype has just a few counts. This chain joins TRBV9 and TRBJ2-5; TRBD2 agrees at 10 bases. Germline CDR1 and CDR2: SGDLS and YYNGEE. Trimming removed 8 bases from V and 5 bases from J; junction bases left unmatched: 9. The CDR3 runs 14 residues. Here the CDR3 reads CARTGTSERETQYF. The DNA for the CDR3 is TGTGCCAGGACAGGGACTAGCGAGCGTGAGACCCAGTACTTC.

This clonotype has ten or more counts. The V gene is TRBV2, the J gene TRBJ1-1; D unresolved. Germline values: CDR1 SNHLY, CDR2 FYNNEI. The CDR3 has 14 residues. V lost 7 bases to trimming and J lost 0 bases, with 12 bases between them. Here the CDR3 DNA reads TGTGCCAGCATTCAAAGGGTATTGAACACTGAAGCTTTCTTT. Translated: CASIQRVLNTEAFF. The full variable domain, its missing parts supplied by reference TRBV2 and TRBJ1-1, is EPEVTQTPSHQVTQMGQEVILRCVPISNHLYFYWYRQILGQKVEFLVSFYNNEISEKSEIFDDQFSVERPDGSNFTLKIRSTKLEDSAMYFCASIQRVLNTEAFFGQGTRLTVV.

DNA for the CDR3: TGCAGTGCTAGAGAACTCCTAGGACTAGCGGGAGGGACGTACCAAGAGACCCAGTACTTC. This translates into CSARELLGLAGGTYQETQYF. The chain couples TRBV20-1 to TRBJ2-5, with TRBD2 matching 15 bases. Trimming at V came to 0 bases and at J to 0 bases, leaving 11 bases not matched to a gene. Germline V lookup: CDR1 DFQATT, CDR2 SNEGSKA (reference sequence). This CDR3 is 20 amino acids long.

This clonotype was observed at least ten times. V and J are TRBV6-2 or TRBV6-3 and TRBJ2-1, with D possibly being TRBD2 (6 bases). In germline, CDR1 is MNHEY, CDR2 SVGEGT. This CDR3 contains 15 residues. V was clipped by 10 bases and J by 10 bases, with 26 bases between them. CDR3 residues: CATRPDYLLLGEQFF. CDR3 coding DNA: TGTGCCACCCGACCGGACTACCTTCTCCTCGGGGAGCAGTTCTTC.

This clonotype was detected many times. This chain uses TRBV28 with TRBJ1-2; D uncertain. Germline loops: CDR1 MDHEN, CDR2 SYDVKM. The CDR3 has 12 amino acids. Trimming pared 2 bases from V and 5 bases from J, leaving 6 bases between. CDR3 amino acids: CASSLPGYGYTF. In nucleotides, the CDR3 is TGTGCCAGCAGTTTACCGGGGTATGGCTACACCTTC.

This clonotype was seen only a few times. V gene TRBV24-1 combines with J gene TRBJ2-1; 7 bases fit TRBD2. Germline CDR1 KGHDR, CDR2 SFDVKD. The CDR3 runs 19 residues. The V gene end was trimmed by 2 bases and the J gene end by 3 bases; junction bases not matched to a gene: 15. The CDR3 DNA is TGTGCCACCAGTGATTCCACTCATAAAGGGCGGGAGAACTACAATGAGCAGTTCTTC. Its translation: CATSDSTHKGRENYNEQFF.

The chain combines TRBV28 with TRBJ2-7; 7 bases map to TRBD1. Germline V gene lookup returns CDR1 MDHEN and CDR2 SYDVKM. With 6 bases clipped from V and 3 bases from J, the junction kept 5 bases outside the gene matches. The CDR3 is made up of 13 amino acids. CDR3 region: CASRGSGGYEQYF. CDR3 in DNA: TGTGCCAGCAGGGGGTCAGGGGGCTACGAGCAGTACTTC. Full variable domain (missing parts from reference TRBV28 and TRBJ2-7): DVKVTQSSRYLVKRTGEKVFLECVQDMDHENMFWYRQDPGLGLRLIYFSYDVKMKEKGDIPEGYSVSREKKERFSLILESASTNQTSMYLCASRGSGGYEQYFGPGTRLTVT.

The chain employs TRBV20-1 and TRBJ2-7; D tentatively fits TRBD1 or TRBD2 (5 bases each). Deletions cut 7 bases from V and 3 bases from J, with 28 bases between. Germline values: CDR1 DFQATT, CDR2 SNEGSKA (reference sequence). The CDR3 contains 17 residues. The CDR3 DNA sequence: TGCAGTGTGAACCAACAGTACCCGGGGCAGTTAAACTACGAGCAGTACTTC. Translating it yields CSVNQQYPGQLNYEQYF.

This clonotype has more than one count but fewer than ten. This chain joins TRBV12-3 or TRBV12-4 and TRBJ2-2; D is uncertain. The CDR3 extends over 13 amino acids. V lost 2 bases to trimming and J lost 5 bases, with 6 bases between them. This chain's CDR3 is CASSLMATGELFF. Here the CDR3 DNA reads TGTGCCAGCAGTTTAATGGCTACCGGGGAGCTGTTTTTT.

J is TRBJ2-1 and V is TRBV5-8, with a weak D call TRBD1 (6 bases). Germline assignment: CDR1 SGHTS and CDR2 YDEGEE. Trimming shortened V by 3 bases and J by 12 bases, and 22 bases separated the two germline ends. The CDR3 totals 15 residues. The CDR3: CASSSDRRGHMMQFF. The CDR3 DNA sequence: TGTGCCAGCAGCTCGGACAGACGTGGGCACATGATGCAGTTCTTC.

This clonotype was seen repeatedly, ten times or more. The rearrangement joins TRBV30 to TRBJ2-2, with no clear D. V was shortened by 6 bases and J by 6 bases, with 11 bases between the two germline ends. Germline V gene sequence: CDR1 GTSNPN, CDR2 SVGIG (reference sequence). CDR3 length: 12 amino acids. This CDR3 reads CACPKGSGELFF. For the CDR3, the DNA is TGTGCCTGCCCAAAAGGGTCCGGGGAGCTGTTTTTT.

This clonotype has only a few counts. CDR3 sequence (DNA): TGTGCCAGCAGGGGGGCCGGGGGCTATGGAGATACGCAGTATTTT. Translation gives CASRGAGGYGDTQYF. The rearrangement uses TRBV12-3 or TRBV12-4 and TRBJ2-3; D is perhaps TRBD1 or TRBD2 (6 bases each). This CDR3 region has 15 residues. V was trimmed by 6 bases and J by 5 bases, leaving 18 bases between them.

The chain recombines TRBV4-3 with TRBJ2-7; either TRBD1 or TRBD2 may fit D (5 bases each). The CDR3 consists of 15 residues. The V and J ends lost 0 bases and 2 bases respectively, with 11 bases between them. The germline V gene encodes CDR1 LGHNA and CDR2 YSLEER. The CDR3 spells CASSQERVGPYEQYF. The CDR3 region has the DNA TGCGCCAGCAGCCAAGAGAGGGTGGGGCCCTACGAGCAGTACTTC.

This rearrangement joins TRBV20-1 to TRBJ1-4, with TRBD1 matching over 7 bases. The germline gives CDR1 DFQATT, CDR2 SNEGSKA (reference sequence). The CDR3 is 17 residues long. Trimming cost V 4 bases and J 5 bases; bases outside gene matches: 16. The CDR3 DNA follows: TGCAGTGCTAAAGTTCTCAGAGGGACAGCACAAAATGAAAAACTGTTTTTT. Protein sequence: CSAKVLRGTAQNEKLFF.

This clonotype was observed a few times. The chain links TRBV7-9 to TRBJ2-2; D is ambiguous. This CDR3 is 14 amino acids long. V shed 2 bases and J shed 2 bases, with 6 bases lying between them. CDR1 and CDR2 (germline): SEHNR, FQNEAQ (reference sequence). CDR3 nucleotides: TGTGCCAGCAGCTTACTACTTAACACCGGGGAGCTGTTTTTT. Translated, it gives CASSLLLNTGELFF.

This clonotype has at least ten counts. The CDR3 loop is CSARQDSNQPQHF. The CDR3 DNA reads TGCAGTGCTAGACAGGATAGCAATCAGCCCCAGCATTTT. The J gene is TRBJ1-5, the V gene TRBV20-1, with D unresolved. This CDR3 comprises 13 residues. CDR1 is DFQATT, CDR2 SNEGSKA, per germline (reference sequence). V was clipped by 2 bases and J by 0 bases, with 5 bases between them.

This clonotype occurred once. One junction end does not reproduce the germline sequence, and a read error may be involved. The chain couples TRBV7-3 to TRBJ2-1, with TRBD2 matching over 9 bases. Per the germline V gene, CDR1 is SGHTA and CDR2 is FQGTGA. The CDR3 is made up of 20 amino acids. CDR3 loop: CASSVIGGRESQAKYNEQSF. CDR3 coding DNA: TGTGCCAGCAGCGTAATAGGCGGGAGGGAAAGTCAAGCCAAATACAATGAGCAGTCCTTC.

The chain employs TRBV6-6 and TRBJ2-5, with TRBD2 as a possible D gene (5 bases). V was clipped by 0 bases and J by 8 bases, with 16 bases between them. The germline CDR1 and CDR2 sequences are MNHNY and SVGAGI (reference sequence). The CDR3 totals 15 residues. The CDR3 loop is CASSYSTHSRDTQYF. The CDR3 DNA follows: TGTGCCAGCAGTTACTCGACGCATTCCCGGGATACCCAGTACTTC.

This clonotype has a handful of counts. The J gene is TRBJ1-5, the V gene TRBV6-1; 11 bases are a match to TRBD1. Germline V gene lookup returns CDR1 MNHNS and CDR2 SASEGT. The CDR3 extends over 20 amino acids. After removal of 5 bases from V and 4 bases from J, the junction contained 19 bases not matched to a gene. This chain's CDR3 is CASSPLPGTGGLGSNQPQHF. The CDR3 region has the DNA TGTGCCAGCAGTCCTCTCCCTGGGACAGGGGGGTTGGGTTCGAATCAGCCCCAGCATTTT.

In its sample, this clonotype was seen a few times. The CDR3 sequence is CASSPDRVSEQYF. The CDR3 region has the DNA TGTGCCAGCAGCCCGGACAGGGTAAGCGAGCAGTACTTC. The gene calls are TRBV5-4 and TRBJ2-7; 8 nucleotides align to TRBD1. Germline values: CDR1 SGHNT, CDR2 YYREEE (reference sequence). V gave up 4 bases and J gave up 6 bases; unmatched junction bases: 6. The CDR3 is made up of 13 amino acids.